This TCR beta chain was identified during a study of blood T cell repertoires in COVID-19. Whole-study context: In each case, the material was cDNA or gDNA derived from T cells, B-cell-depleted T cells, or PBMCs.

Authors' data handling: Reference gene primer amplification gave estimated nucleated cell counts. Libraries were prepared by immunoSEQ multiplex PCR; TCRdb keeps only in-frame clonotypes and omits some of them. From that table come the V and J calls and clone size; the DNA was used to work out D and trimming. Among roughly 290,000 clones, about 86% were seen once, and the ten largest hold less than 2.5%. V shed 4 bases, J shed 4 bases, and the junction held 1 base outside the gene matches. Germline V gene data show CDR1 as SGHRS and CDR2 as YFSETQ. This CDR3 region has 12 residues. This clone is a singleton in its sample.

The sample comprised peripheral blood. The receptor's source is a woman younger than 45 who had recovered from COVID-19. V is TRBV5-1 and J is TRBJ2-5; 7 bases are shared with TRBD1. This CDR3 reads CASSPGGETQYF. The CDR3 DNA follows: TGCGCCAGCAGCCCAGGGGGAGAGACCCAGTACTTC.